Below, one TCR beta chain is given with its context. Its antigen is undetermined. These data are taken from a study of shared clonotypes between healthy human individuals. The study, taken as a whole, reports: Rarefaction curves obtained for sorted subsets showed sequencing incomplete despite large depth. Researchers sampled blood only, noting tissue repertoires likely differ.

This CDR3 is 14 amino acids long. Germline V gene lookup returns CDR1 MDHEN and CDR2 SYDVKM. The V end was cut by 5 bases, the J end by 6 bases, with 15 bases between. Measured with immunoSEQ multiplex PCR; TCRdb has only the in-frame clones, and not every one. The sample shows around 990,000 clones, about 80% of them seen only once. The chain carries TRBV28 and TRBJ2-3; maybe TRBD2 (5 bases). The TCR sequence derives from a man younger than 35 in good health. Some clones in this sample may be carry-over from other donors' samples. Sequenced material: memory CD4+ T cells from PBMCs. Subset of the sample: CD45RA-negative fraction. CDR3 loop: CASSQGGSDDTQYF. CDR3 sequence (DNA): TGTGCCAGCAGTCAAGGTGGGAGTGACGATACGCAGTATTTT.